What follows describes a single T cell receptor beta chain. Antigen unknown. The data stem from a study of T cell responses to AZD1222 COVID-19 vaccine. Looking at the study overall: Second doses at about 4 or about 12 weeks were pooled. General observations from the study: Spike-wide coverage was observed for vaccine-associated CD4 TCRs, with dominant responses at 160-218 and 743-854. Among the donors, most were white British and more were female, and clonal diversity was possibly underestimated. Just a handful of AZD1222 recipients tested seropositive at baseline.

Clones were read by immunoSEQ multiplex PCR, and TCRdb kept only the in-frame ones, dropping some. The table lists tens of thousands of clones, about 90% of them singletons, with 16% in the top ten. V shed 6 bases and J shed 0 bases, with 15 bases lying between them. Germline lookup yields CDR1 MDHEN and CDR2 SYDVKM. CDR3 length equals 15 residues. This sequence joins TRBV28 and TRBJ2-7, with D unresolved. The sequencing used peripheral blood, collected on day 0 of AZD1222 vaccination. This clonotype was obtained from an adult in good health. DNA for the CDR3: TGTGCCAGCAGCACCTACGGGTTCAGCTCCTACGAGCAGTACTTC. As protein: CASSTYGFSSYEQYF.